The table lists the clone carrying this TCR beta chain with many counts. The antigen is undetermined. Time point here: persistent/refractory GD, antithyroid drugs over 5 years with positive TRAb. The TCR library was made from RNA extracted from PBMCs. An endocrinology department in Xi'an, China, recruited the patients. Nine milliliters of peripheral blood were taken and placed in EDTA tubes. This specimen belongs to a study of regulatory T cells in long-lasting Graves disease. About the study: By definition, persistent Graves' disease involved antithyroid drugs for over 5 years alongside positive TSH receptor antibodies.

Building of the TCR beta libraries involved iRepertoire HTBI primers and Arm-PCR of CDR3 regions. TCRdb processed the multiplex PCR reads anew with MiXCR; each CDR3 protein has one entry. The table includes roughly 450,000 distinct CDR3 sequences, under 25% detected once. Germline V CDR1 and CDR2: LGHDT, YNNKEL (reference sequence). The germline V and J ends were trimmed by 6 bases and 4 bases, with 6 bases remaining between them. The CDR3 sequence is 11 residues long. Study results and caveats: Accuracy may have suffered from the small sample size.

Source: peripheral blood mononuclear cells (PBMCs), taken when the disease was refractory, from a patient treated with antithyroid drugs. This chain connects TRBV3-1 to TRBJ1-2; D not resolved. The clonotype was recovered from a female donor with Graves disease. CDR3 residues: CASRGPYGYTF. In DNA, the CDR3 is TGTGCCAGCAGGGGTCCCTATGGCTACACCTTC.